These T cell receptor beta chains were read from a single sample in a study of beta chain features in type 1 diabetes. Some clones are missing from TCRdb's copy, which holds only in-frame ones; the method was immunoSEQ multiplex PCR. This table holds 95,000 to 150,000 clones, 16% found once. Sample: central memory CD4+ T cells from blood. These receptors were collected from a man between 25 and 39 years old with type 1 diabetes. Each CDR3 is given with its conserved first and last residue.

cdr3_length,j_call,v_call,cdr3_aa
15,TRBJ2-1,TRBV9,CASSGETGGYNEQFF
15,TRBJ2-7,TRBV9,CASSVGGLPSHEQYF
14,TRBJ1-5,TRBV7-2,CASRDRGLGQPQHF
15,TRBJ2-5,TRBV10-3,CAISELRGTRETQYF
14,TRBJ2-6,TRBV29-1,CSVVAGAGANVLTF
16,TRBJ2-4,TRBV7-9,CASSSLGVGVKNIQYF
15,TRBJ2-1,TRBV18,CASSLGQGTYNEQFF
17,TRBJ2-7,TRBV2,CASTLGLAGRRGHEQYF
15,TRBJ2-5,TRBV28,CASRGLAGSQETQYF
13,TRBJ2-7,TRBV10-3,CATSRDRAYEQYF
12,TRBJ2-5,TRBV2,CASSGLQETQYF
13,TRBJ2-5,TRBV7-9,CASSQQGMETQYF
14,TRBJ2-5,TRBV5-6,CASSPGTVGETQYF
13,TRBJ1-4,TRBV2,CASERGSNEKLFF
14,TRBJ1-2,TRBV6-5,CASSYSADSYGYTF
15,TRBJ2-1,TRBV11-3,CASSSLGQGTNEQFF
15,TRBJ2-1,TRBV9,CASSVGQGQYNEQFF